These 24 T cell receptor beta chains originate from one sample sequenced in a study of T cell changes during pregnancy in multiple sclerosis. The method was immunoSEQ multiplex PCR; TCRdb's version includes in-frame clones alone and lacks a portion of them. The profile shows some 74,000 clones, roughly 89% of them singletons. Sequences were derived from peripheral blood, sampled after pregnancy. These receptors originate from a female donor in good health, enrolled as a control in a pregnancy study.

The rearrangement uses TRBV7-2 and TRBJ2-7, with 11 bases lining up with TRBD1. The CDR3 consists of 16 residues. The V and J ends lost 0 bases and 7 bases, in that order; junction bases with no gene match: 8. The germline gives CDR1 SGHTA, CDR2 FQGNSA. The chain's CDR3 is CASSLAGTGGFGEQYF. The CDR3 coding sequence is TGTGCCAGCAGCTTAGCCGGGACAGGGGGTTTTGGGGAGCAGTACTTC.

V and J are TRBV7-2 and TRBJ2-2; D possibly corresponds to TRBD1 (7 bases). The CDR3 spans 16 residues. Per germline, CDR1 SGHTA and CDR2 FQGNSA. Trimming left V 6 bases short and J 6 bases short, with 20 bases between. CDR3 region: CASRRAEGAWAGELFF. The CDR3 DNA reads TGTGCCAGCAGACGAGCGGAGGGGGCGTGGGCCGGGGAGCTGTTTTTT.

The chain uses TRBV5-1 and TRBJ2-3, with TRBD2 matching 13 bases. Unmatched junction bases numbered 7, after V lost 4 bases and J lost 5 bases. CDR1 is SGHRS, CDR2 YFSETQ, per germline. The CDR3 sequence is 16 residues long. CDR3 in amino acids: CASSPGLAGALDTQYF. The CDR3 bases are TGCGCCAGCAGCCCCGGACTAGCGGGGGCTTTAGATACGCAGTATTTT.

In this sample, this clone turned up once. CDR3 sequence (DNA): TGTGCCAGCAGCTTCCGGACTAGCGGGATCCACTACGAGCAGTACTTC. This encodes CASSFRTSGIHYEQYF. The rearrangement links TRBV7-2 to TRBJ2-7; TRBD2 agrees at 12 bases. Germline-derived CDR1 and CDR2 are SGHTA and FQGNSA. This CDR3 comprises 16 residues. Unmatched junction bases numbered 6, after V lost 3 bases and J lost 3 bases.

The V gene is TRBV19, the J gene TRBJ2-7, with 7 bases identical to TRBD1. This CDR3 is built from 15 residues. Per germline, CDR1 LNHDA and CDR2 SQIVND (reference sequence). The V gene end was trimmed by 2 bases and the J gene end by 3 bases; junction bases not matched to a gene: 7. CDR3 region: CASSISQGGGYEQYF. For the CDR3, the DNA is TGTGCCAGTAGTATATCTCAAGGGGGCGGCTACGAGCAGTACTTC.

The chain uses TRBV10-3 and TRBJ2-1, with 9 bases aligning to TRBD2. The CDR3 consists of 15 residues. J lost 4 bases, V lost 10 bases, and 11 bases had no gene match. The germline CDR1 and CDR2 sequences are ENHRY and SYGVKD. This CDR3 is CASSPPGLAYNEQFF. Here the CDR3 DNA reads TGTGCCAGCTCACCACCGGGACTAGCTTACAATGAGCAGTTCTTC.

The chain links TRBV6-1 to TRBJ1-6, with TRBD1 as a possible D gene (6 bases). Between the trimmed V and J ends, which lost 1 base and 9 bases, there was a span of 13 bases. This CDR3 is 15 amino acids long. Per germline, CDR1 MNHNS and CDR2 SASEGT. CDR3 in DNA: TGTGCCAGCAGTGAAGTAGGGGGTGTGGGTTCACCCCTCCACTTT. Its protein product is CASSEVGGVGSPLHF.

This sequence joins TRBV28 and TRBJ1-5; perhaps TRBD1 as D (5 bases). This CDR3 is built from 16 residues. V lost 2 bases, J lost 10 bases, and 21 bases lay in between. In germline, CDR1 is MDHEN, CDR2 SYDVKM. This chain's CDR3 is CASSLGQLSGPRPQHF. Written as DNA, the CDR3 is TGTGCCAGCAGTTTAGGGCAACTCTCAGGGCCTCGACCCCAGCATTTT.

The rearrangement uses TRBV5-8 and TRBJ1-3, with D perhaps TRBD1 (5 bases). The CDR3 has 15 residues. CDR1 SGHTS and CDR2 YDEGEE come from the germline V gene. Trimming removed 0 bases at V and 7 bases at J, with 14 bases between. Written as DNA, the CDR3 is TGTGCCAGCAGCTTGGACTGGCAGGGAGGCAACACCATATATTTT. Protein: CASSLDWQGGNTIYF.

The chain is built from TRBV7-2 and TRBJ2-1, with 7 bases lining up with TRBD1. V was pared by 6 bases and J by 0 bases, with 5 bases of the junction left unmatched. Germline CDR1 reads SGHTA; CDR2 reads FQGNSA. The CDR3 spans 15 residues. The CDR3, as DNA: TGTGCCAGCAGATTCGACAGGGCCTCCTACAATGAGCAGTTCTTC. It specifies CASRFDRASYNEQFF.

The chain is built from TRBV7-3 and TRBJ1-4; possibly TRBD1 for D (6 bases). V lost 5 bases to trimming and J lost 0 bases, with 13 bases between them. This CDR3 is built from 16 residues. Germline values: CDR1 SGHTA, CDR2 FQGTGA. The CDR3 loop is CASSPPGHATNEKLFF. The CDR3 DNA is TGTGCCAGCAGCCCTCCGGGACACGCAACTAATGAAAAACTGTTTTTT.

The sample holds one count of this clone. The genes are TRBV28 and TRBJ1-4, with D possibly matching TRBD1 (5 bases). Trimming removed 2 bases from V and 3 bases from J, with 13 bases in between. Germline-derived CDR1 and CDR2 are MDHEN and SYDVKM. The CDR3 runs 16 residues. The CDR3 is CASSLMAGGANEKLFF. The CDR3 DNA sequence: TGTGCCAGCAGTTTAATGGCCGGGGGAGCTAATGAAAAACTGTTTTTT.

This clone was counted once. The chain joins TRBV6-5 to TRBJ1-5, with D hard to call. CDR3 length equals 13 residues. Trimming stripped 2 bases from V and 6 bases from J, with 8 bases between. Germline-derived CDR1 and CDR2 are MNHEY and SVGAGI. In DNA, the CDR3 is TGTGCCAGCAGTTACAATGAGGCTCAGCCCCAGCATTTT. This encodes CASSYNEAQPQHF.

This chain joins TRBV6-5 and TRBJ1-2; 8 bases match TRBD1. The CDR3 is made up of 12 amino acids. Losses at the gene ends were 7 bases for V and 6 bases for J; bases not matched to a gene: 4. CDR1 and CDR2 from the germline V gene are MNHEY and SVGAGI. In DNA form, the CDR3 reads TGTGCCAGCAAGAACAGGGGGGATGGCTACACCTTC. It translates to CASKNRGDGYTF.

This clone came up a few times. V is TRBV4-3 and J is TRBJ1-2, with D perhaps TRBD1 (6 bases). Germline V gives CDR1 LGHNA, CDR2 YSLEER. The V end was cut by 0 bases, the J end by 4 bases, with 15 bases between. This CDR3 has 16 residues. The CDR3 region has the DNA TGCGCCAGCAGCCAAGATAGCGACAGGTGGGGCTATGGCTACACCTTC. Translation gives CASSQDSDRWGYGYTF.

This clone was seen only a few times. The chain combines TRBV2 with TRBJ2-7; D is ambiguous. This CDR3 has 11 residues. V was trimmed by 6 bases and J by 3 bases, leaving 6 bases between them. CDR1 and CDR2 from the germline V gene are SNHLY and FYNNEI. CDR3 DNA sequence: TGTGCCAGCAGGTCCCACTACGAGCAGTACTTC. The encoded protein is CASRSHYEQYF.

The chain carries TRBV28 and TRBJ1-1; D is possibly TRBD1 (5 bases). V was shortened by 5 bases and J by 8 bases, with 12 bases between the two germline ends. The germline V gene has CDR1 MDHEN and CDR2 SYDVKM. This CDR3 has 12 residues. CDR3 protein: CASSTQAAEAFF. DNA for the CDR3: TGTGCCAGCAGTACACAGGCAGCCGAAGCTTTCTTT.

The rearrangement uses TRBV15 and TRBJ1-1; a weak D match, TRBD1 (5 bases). V shed 0 bases and J shed 5 bases, with 22 bases lying between them. The germline CDR1 and CDR2 sequences are LNHNV and YYDKDF (reference sequence). The CDR3 sequence is 18 residues long. CDR3 nucleotide sequence: TGTGCCACCAGCAGAGATACATCATCGGGGGGACGGTTAACTGAAGCTTTCTTT. Protein product: CATSRDTSSGGRLTEAFF. Using reference TRBV15 and TRBJ1-1 for the parts outside the CDR3, the full variable domain is DAMVIQNPRYQVTQFGKPVTLSCSQTLNHNVMYWYQQKSSQAPKLLFHYYDKDFNNEADTPDNFQSRRPNTSFCFLDIRSPGLGDTAMYLCATSRDTSSGGRLTEAFFGQGTRLTVV.

The table lists this clone with a count of one. The chain uses TRBV29-1 and TRBJ1-5; 9 bases fit TRBD1. Germline assignment: CDR1 SQVTM and CDR2 ANQGSEA. CDR3 length equals 13 residues. The V segment lost 6 bases and the J segment 5 bases; nucleotides outside the gene matches: 5. CDR3 DNA sequence: TGCAGCGTCGGGGACAGGGCCGATCAGCCCCAGCATTTT. Translation gives CSVGDRADQPQHF. The entire variable domain, with the rest obtained from reference TRBV29-1 and TRBJ1-5, is as follows: SAVISQKPSRDICQRGTSLTIQCQVDSQVTMMFWYRQQPGQSLTLIATANQGSEATYESGFVIDKFPISRPNLTFSTLTVSNMSPEDSSIYLCSVGDRADQPQHFGDGTRLSIL.

The chain recombines TRBV2 with TRBJ1-1; D unresolved. Germline loops: CDR1 SNHLY, CDR2 FYNNEI. V shed 4 bases and J shed 0 bases, with 9 bases lying between them. This CDR3 spans 14 amino acids. CDR3 DNA: TGTGCCAGCAGTGGCGGGGAAATGAACACTGAAGCTTTCTTT. It codes for CASSGGEMNTEAFF.

The chain links TRBV28 to TRBJ1-1; D remains unclear. Germline CDR1 is MDHEN and CDR2 is SYDVKM. V shed 7 bases and J shed 6 bases, with 18 bases lying between them. This CDR3 is built from 14 residues. Here the CDR3 reads CASTGSGRWAEAFF. The DNA for the CDR3 is TGTGCCAGCACTGGGAGTGGCAGATGGGCTGAAGCTTTCTTT. Combining the CDR3 with reference TRBV28 and TRBJ1-1 gives the whole variable domain DVKVTQSSRYLVKRTGEKVFLECVQDMDHENMFWYRQDPGLGLRLIYFSYDVKMKEKGDIPEGYSVSREKKERFSLILESASTNQTSMYLCASTGSGRWAEAFFGQGTRLTVV.

The chain links TRBV7-2 to TRBJ2-7; a possible D gene is TRBD1 (6 bases). The CDR3 extends over 15 amino acids. V shed 5 bases and J shed 2 bases, with 16 bases lying between them. The germline V gene encodes CDR1 SGHTA and CDR2 FQGNSA. The CDR3 coding sequence is TGTGCCAGCAGCCAGGCCGGGACACCCGCCTACGAGCAGTACTTC. Its translation is CASSQAGTPAYEQYF.

The chain links TRBV6-5 to TRBJ2-7, with D unclear. V was cut by 7 bases and J by 0 bases, with 13 bases left in between. The length of the CDR3 is 14 residues. Germline V CDR1 and CDR2: MNHEY, SVGAGI. This chain's CDR3 is CASTLTGSSYEQYF. The CDR3, as DNA: TGTGCCAGCACCCTAACGGGTAGCTCCTACGAGCAGTACTTC.

V gene TRBV27 combines with J gene TRBJ2-5; 8 bases line up with TRBD2. V gave up 3 bases and J gave up 5 bases; unmatched junction bases: 14. The CDR3 has 17 residues. Germline CDR1 and CDR2: MNHEY and SMNVEV (reference sequence). The CDR3 region is CASSFLRQAGVAETQYF. DNA of the CDR3: TGTGCCAGCAGTTTTCTTAGGCAAGCGGGAGTCGCGGAGACCCAGTACTTC.